A selection of T cell receptor beta chains follows, all from one sample in a study of blood T cell repertoires in COVID-19. Using immunoSEQ multiplex PCR, the repertoire was profiled, and TCRdb retains in-frame clones only, with some absent. The data contain 6,200 or so clones, roughly 81% of them singletons. Material: peripheral blood. All receptors derive from a man between 60 and 75 years old with acute or convalescent COVID-19. The CDR3 runs from the conserved cysteine through the conserved F or W. The D gene is left open where the match is weak. Rows give clone size only sometimes, using once, few, many, or a class for an expanded clone.

>NA|TRBV5-1|TRBJ2-2|TRBD1
TGCGCCAGCAGCCCTGGACAGGGGCGAACCGGGGAGCTGTTTTTT
CASSPGQGRTGELFF
>NA|TRBV5-1|TRBJ1-4|NA
TGCGCCAGCAGCTTGGGTCAGGGTAACGAAAAACTGTTTTTT
CASSLGQGNEKLFF
>NA|TRBV4-3|TRBJ1-3|NA
TGCGCCAGCAGCCAAGGGAGGAGCCTCTCTGGAAACACCATATATTTT
CASSQGRSLSGNTIYF
>NA|TRBV7-2|TRBJ1-3|NA
TGTGCCAGCAGCTTTGGGGGGGCTAGGGGAAACACCATATATTTT
CASSFGGARGNTIYF
>NA|TRBV25-1|TRBJ1-2|NA
TGTGCCAGCCTCGGACAAGAAGCTAACTATGGCTACACCTTC
CASLGQEANYGYTF
>NA|TRBV6-2/TRBV6-3|TRBJ1-4|NA
TGTGCCAGCAGTTACTCGAGTTCAGGGCGTGAAAAACTGTTTTTT
CASSYSSSGREKLFF
>large|TRBV5-1|TRBJ1-2|NA
TGCGCCAGCAGGGAGGACAGCGTCGTTCGGTATGGCTACACCTTC
CASREDSVVRYGYTF
>NA|TRBV29-1|TRBJ1-2|NA
TGCAGCGGTGAGGAGGGAGGCAACGGCTACACCTTC
CSGEEGGNGYTF
>NA|TRBV6-5|TRBJ1-1|TRBD1
TGTGCCAGCAGTTACCGCCCCAGGGGGGCCACTGAAGCTTTCTTT
CASSYRPRGATEAFF
>NA|TRBV30|TRBJ2-1|NA
TGTGCCTGGAAAGGTTCGCGGAATGAGCAGTTCTTC
CAWKGSRNEQFF
>NA|TRBV5-6|TRBJ1-2|NA
TGTGCCAGCAGCTTGGTCGTGGTCAGTTCAACCTCTAACTATGGCTACACCTTC
CASSLVVVSSTSNYGYTF
>NA|TRBV7-8|TRBJ2-7|TRBD1
TGTGCCAGCAGCTACCGGGACAGGGGCCCCTACGAGCAGTACTTC
CASSYRDRGPYEQYF
>NA|TRBV27|TRBJ2-3|NA
TGTGCCAGCAGTTTAAGGGGCAGGGGTATCACAGATACGCAGTATTTT
CASSLRGRGITDTQYF
>few|TRBV5-1|TRBJ1-2|NA
TGCGCCAGCAGTCAATGGGCAGGGTCGGGTTTTAACTATGGCTACACCTTC
CASSQWAGSGFNYGYTF
>NA|TRBV19|TRBJ1-5|TRBD1
TGTGCCCATTCCGACAGGGTGGGTCAGCCCCAGCATTTT
CAHSDRVGQPQHF
>NA|TRBV7-9|TRBJ1-1|TRBD1
TGTGCCAGCAGCCAGACAGGGGGAATGAACACTGAAGCTTTCTTT
CASSQTGGMNTEAFF
>NA|TRBV5-6|TRBJ1-1|NA
TGTGCCAGCAGCCCTGGTCGCAGGGCTACTGAAGCTTTCTTT
CASSPGRRATEAFF
>NA|TRBV5-5|TRBJ2-3|NA
TGTGCCAGCAGCCCCAGGGGCAGGGGTGGCCCATCTACAGATACGCAGTATTTT
CASSPRGRGGPSTDTQYF
>NA|TRBV19|TRBJ2-2|TRBD1
TGTGCCAGCAAGACTAAGGACAGGGGGTTGGCCGGGGAGCTGTTTTTT
CASKTKDRGLAGELFF
>once|TRBV30|TRBJ1-1|NA
TGTGCCTGGGAGCTGGACATGAACACTGAAGCTTTCTTT
CAWELDMNTEAFF
>NA|TRBV7-2|TRBJ2-7|NA
TGTGCCAGCACTTTCAGGGAATCGGCGTCCTACGAGCAGTACTTC
CASTFRESASYEQYF
>NA|TRBV7-8|TRBJ2-7|NA
TGTGCCAGCAGCTCCCTACGGGGGACAGAAACCTCCTACGAGCAGTACTTC
CASSSLRGTETSYEQYF
>few|TRBV6-2/TRBV6-3|TRBJ2-2|NA
TGTGCCAGCAGTTACCAGTTCGGGGAGCTGTTTTTT
CASSYQFGELFF
>few|TRBV5-1|TRBJ1-1|TRBD1
TGCGCCAGCAGCTTGGGGACCCAGGGGGCGGTGAACACTGAAGCTTTCTTT
CASSLGTQGAVNTEAFF
>NA|TRBV21-1|TRBJ2-1|NA
TGTGCCAGCAGCAAAGCGAGGGAGGGGGTCAATGAGCAGTTCTTC
CASSKAREGVNEQFF
>NA|TRBV7-2|TRBJ1-1|TRBD1
TGTGCCAGCGCGGACGCGACAGGGCACCTTAGAGCGAACACTGAAGCTTTCTTT
CASADATGHLRANTEAFF
>NA|TRBV7-2|TRBJ1-5|NA
TGTGCCAGCAGCTTAGGAGTATATAGCAATCAGCCCCAGCATTTT
CASSLGVYSNQPQHF
>NA|TRBV5-1|TRBJ2-3|TRBD1
TGCGCCAGCAGTTTGGACAGGGGGCCGTCAGATACGCAGTATTTT
CASSLDRGPSDTQYF
>once|TRBV10-2|TRBJ2-1|NA
TGCGCCAGCAGTGAGTCAGGGAGGACCTACAATGAGCAGTTCTTC
CASSESGRTYNEQFF